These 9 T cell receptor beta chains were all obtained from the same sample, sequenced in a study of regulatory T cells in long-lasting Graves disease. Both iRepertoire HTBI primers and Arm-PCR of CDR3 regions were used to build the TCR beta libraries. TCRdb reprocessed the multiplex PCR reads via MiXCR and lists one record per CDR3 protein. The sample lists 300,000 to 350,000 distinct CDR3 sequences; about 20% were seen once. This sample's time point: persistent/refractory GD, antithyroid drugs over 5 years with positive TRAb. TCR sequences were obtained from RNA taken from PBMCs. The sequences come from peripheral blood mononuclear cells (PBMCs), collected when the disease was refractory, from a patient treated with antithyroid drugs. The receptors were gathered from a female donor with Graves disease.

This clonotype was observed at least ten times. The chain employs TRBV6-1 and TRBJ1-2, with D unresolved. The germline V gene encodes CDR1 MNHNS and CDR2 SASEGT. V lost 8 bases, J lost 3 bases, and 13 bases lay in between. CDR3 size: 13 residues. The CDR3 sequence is CASGKVHHYGYTF. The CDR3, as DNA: TGTGCCAGCGGTAAGGTGCACCACTATGGCTACACCTTC.

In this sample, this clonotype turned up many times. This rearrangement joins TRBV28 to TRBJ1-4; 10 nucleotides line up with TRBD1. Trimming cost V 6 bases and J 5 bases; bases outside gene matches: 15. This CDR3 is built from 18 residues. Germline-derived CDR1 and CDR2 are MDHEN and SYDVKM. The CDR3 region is CASRVDLGQGPFNEKLFF. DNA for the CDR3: TGTGCCAGCAGGGTCGACTTGGGACAGGGGCCCTTCAATGAAAAACTGTTTTTT.

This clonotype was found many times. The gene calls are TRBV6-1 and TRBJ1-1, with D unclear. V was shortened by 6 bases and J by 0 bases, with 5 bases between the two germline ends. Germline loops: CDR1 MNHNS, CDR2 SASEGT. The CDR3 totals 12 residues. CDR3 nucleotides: TGTGCCAGCAGGGAAATGAACACTGAAGCTTTCTTT. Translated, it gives CASREMNTEAFF.

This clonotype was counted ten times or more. CDR3 region: CASSFPGKTANYGYTF. CDR3 nucleotides: TGTGCCAGCAGCTTTCCAGGGAAAACCGCTAACTATGGCTACACCTTC. V is TRBV7-9 and J is TRBJ1-2, with a weak D call TRBD1 (5 bases). Trimming pared 3 bases from V and 0 bases from J, leaving 14 bases between. Germline assignment: CDR1 SEHNR and CDR2 FQNEAQ (reference sequence). This CDR3 is 16 amino acids long.

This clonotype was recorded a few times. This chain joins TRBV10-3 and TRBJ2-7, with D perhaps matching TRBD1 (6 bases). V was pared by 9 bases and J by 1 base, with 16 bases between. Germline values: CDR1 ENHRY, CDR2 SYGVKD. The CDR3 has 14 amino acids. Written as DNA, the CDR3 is TGTGCCATTAACCGGGACATCTCTTCCTACGAGCAGTACTTC. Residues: CAINRDISSYEQYF.

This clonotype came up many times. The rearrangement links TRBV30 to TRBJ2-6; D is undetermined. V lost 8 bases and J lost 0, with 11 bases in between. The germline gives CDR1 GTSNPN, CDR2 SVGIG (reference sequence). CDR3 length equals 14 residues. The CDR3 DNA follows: TGTGCCACAAACGTAGACTCTGGGGCCAACGTCCTGACTTTC. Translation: CATNVDSGANVLTF.

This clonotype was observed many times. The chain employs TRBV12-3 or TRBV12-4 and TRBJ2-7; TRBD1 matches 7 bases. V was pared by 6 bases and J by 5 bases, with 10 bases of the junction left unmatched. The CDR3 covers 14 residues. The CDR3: CASRQQTGRNEQYF. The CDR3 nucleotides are TGTGCCAGCAGGCAACAGACAGGGCGGAACGAGCAGTACTTC.

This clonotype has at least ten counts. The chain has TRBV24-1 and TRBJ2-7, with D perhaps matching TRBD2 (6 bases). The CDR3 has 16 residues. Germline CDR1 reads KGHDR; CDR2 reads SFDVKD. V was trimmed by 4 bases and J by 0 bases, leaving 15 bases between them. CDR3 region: CATSDPNPGSSYEQYF. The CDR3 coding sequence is TGTGCCACCAGTGACCCAAACCCCGGGAGCTCCTACGAGCAGTACTTC.

CDR3 bases: TGTGCCACCAGTGATTCCTCGACGGCTCGTGGGCAGTACTTC. This codes for CATSDSSTARGQYF. This rearrangement joins TRBV24-1 to TRBJ2-7; D not resolved. This CDR3 comprises 14 residues. With 2 bases removed from V and 9 bases from J, the gap between germline ends came to 16 bases. The germline CDR1 and CDR2 sequences are KGHDR and SFDVKD.